This TCR beta chain was sequenced in a study of cytomegalovirus exposure and HLA in healthy donors. The method was immunoSEQ multiplex PCR; TCRdb's version includes in-frame clones alone and lacks a portion of them. The table has under 150,000 clones, approximately 86% seen once; the top ten hold 8.5% to 9.5%. Overall study findings and caveats: Clusters of TCRs from the first cohort tended to co-occur in the 120 or so validation repertoires (as a later analysis found).

As concerns this clone: Its antigen is not known.

Trimming removed 2 bases from V and 3 bases from J, with 8 bases in between. Germline CDR1 and CDR2: SGHNT and YYREEE (reference sequence). This CDR3 region has 14 residues. The chain employs TRBV5-4 and TRBJ1-4; D may be TRBD1 (5 bases). The specimen sequenced was PBMCs. The TCR was taken from a man aged 18-30 years in good health and CMV-seropositive. CDR3 sequence: CASSFGGANEKLFF. The CDR3 DNA is TGTGCCAGCAGCTTTGGAGGGGCTAATGAAAAACTGTTTTTT.